The T cell receptor beta chain described here comes from a study of OX40 agonist ivuxolimab in advanced cancers. Study overall: A partial response was reached by three patients: one with hepatocellular carcinoma and two with cutaneous melanoma.

The protocol was immunoSEQ multiplex PCR, while the TCRdb copy is restricted to in-frame clones and leaves out a portion. The sample lists roughly 11,000 clones, roughly 86% occurring once. From germline, CDR1 is SGHAT and CDR2 FQNNGV. This CDR3 region has 15 residues. The V segment lost 3 bases and the J segment 1 base; nucleotides outside the gene matches: 5. The V gene is TRBV11-2, the J gene TRBJ2-7; 8 positions match TRBD2. The TCR comes from an adult with an advanced solid tumor such as melanoma, head and neck, liver or kidney cancer. The source was CD4+ or CD8+ T cells sorted from blood, collected in a trial of the OX40 agonist ivuxolimab. Here the CDR3 reads CASSFGGGPSYEQYF. CDR3 bases: TGTGCCAGCAGCTTCGGGGGGGGGCCGTCCTACGAGCAGTACTTC.